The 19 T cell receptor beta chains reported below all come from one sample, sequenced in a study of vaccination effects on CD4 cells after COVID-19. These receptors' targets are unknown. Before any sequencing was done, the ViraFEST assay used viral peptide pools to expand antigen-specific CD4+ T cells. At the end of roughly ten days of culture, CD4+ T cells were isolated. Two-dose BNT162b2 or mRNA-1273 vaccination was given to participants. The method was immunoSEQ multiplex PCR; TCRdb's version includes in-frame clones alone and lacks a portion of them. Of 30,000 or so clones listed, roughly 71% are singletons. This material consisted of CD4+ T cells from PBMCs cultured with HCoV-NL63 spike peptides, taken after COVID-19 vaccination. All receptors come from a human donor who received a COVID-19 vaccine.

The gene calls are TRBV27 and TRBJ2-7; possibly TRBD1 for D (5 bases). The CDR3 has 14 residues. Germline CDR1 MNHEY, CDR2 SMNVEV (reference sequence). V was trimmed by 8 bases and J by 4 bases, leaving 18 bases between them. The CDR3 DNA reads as TGTGCCAGCCGCGACAGAGACGGGTCGTACGAGCAGTACTTC. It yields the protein CASRDRDGSYEQYF.

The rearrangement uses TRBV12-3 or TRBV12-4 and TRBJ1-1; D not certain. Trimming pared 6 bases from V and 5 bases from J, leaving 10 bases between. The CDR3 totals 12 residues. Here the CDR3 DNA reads TGTGCCAGCAGCTCACTGGGAACTGAAGCTTTCTTT. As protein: CASSSLGTEAFF.

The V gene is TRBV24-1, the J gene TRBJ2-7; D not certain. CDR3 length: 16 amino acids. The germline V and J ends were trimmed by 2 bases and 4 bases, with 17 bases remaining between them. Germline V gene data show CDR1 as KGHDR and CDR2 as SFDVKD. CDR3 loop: CATSDSSRGSFYEQYF. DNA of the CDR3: TGTGCCACCAGTGATTCATCTCGCGGCAGTTTTTACGAGCAGTACTTC.

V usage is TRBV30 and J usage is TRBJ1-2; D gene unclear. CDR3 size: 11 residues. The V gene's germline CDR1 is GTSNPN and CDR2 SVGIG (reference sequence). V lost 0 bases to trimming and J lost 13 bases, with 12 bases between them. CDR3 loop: CAWSVGGPSTF. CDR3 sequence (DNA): TGTGCCTGGAGTGTAGGCGGTCCGAGCACCTTC.

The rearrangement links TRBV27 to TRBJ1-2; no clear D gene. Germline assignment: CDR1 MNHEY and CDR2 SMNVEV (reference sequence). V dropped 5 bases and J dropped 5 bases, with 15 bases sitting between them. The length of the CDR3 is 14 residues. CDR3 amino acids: CASSVAGVGYGYTF. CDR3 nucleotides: TGTGCCAGCAGTGTAGCTGGGGTAGGGTATGGCTACACCTTC.

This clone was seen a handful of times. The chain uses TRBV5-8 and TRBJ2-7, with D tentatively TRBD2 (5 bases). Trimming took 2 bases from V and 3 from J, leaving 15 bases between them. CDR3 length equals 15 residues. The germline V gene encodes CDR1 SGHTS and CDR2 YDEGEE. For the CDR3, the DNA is TGTGCCAGCAGCTTAGGAGGTACACCATACTACGAGCAGTACTTC. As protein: CASSLGGTPYYEQYF.

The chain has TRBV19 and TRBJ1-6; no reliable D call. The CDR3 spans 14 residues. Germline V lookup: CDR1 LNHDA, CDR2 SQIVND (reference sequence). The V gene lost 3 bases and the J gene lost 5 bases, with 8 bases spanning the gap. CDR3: CASSIGLDNSPLHF. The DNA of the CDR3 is TGTGCCAGTAGTATCGGTCTCGATAATTCACCCCTCCACTTT.

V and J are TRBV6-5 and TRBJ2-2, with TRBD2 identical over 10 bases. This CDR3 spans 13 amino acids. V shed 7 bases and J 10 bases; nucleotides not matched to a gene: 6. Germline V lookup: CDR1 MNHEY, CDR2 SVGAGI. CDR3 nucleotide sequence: TGTGCCAGCACCCTAGCGGGGGATGCGGAGCTGTTTTTT. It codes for CASTLAGDAELFF.

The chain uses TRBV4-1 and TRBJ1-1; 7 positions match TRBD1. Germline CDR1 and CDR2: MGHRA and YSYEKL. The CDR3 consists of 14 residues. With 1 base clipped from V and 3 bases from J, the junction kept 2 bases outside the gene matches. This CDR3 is CASSQAGGDTEAFF. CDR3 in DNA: TGCGCCAGCAGCCAAGCAGGGGGGGACACTGAAGCTTTCTTT.

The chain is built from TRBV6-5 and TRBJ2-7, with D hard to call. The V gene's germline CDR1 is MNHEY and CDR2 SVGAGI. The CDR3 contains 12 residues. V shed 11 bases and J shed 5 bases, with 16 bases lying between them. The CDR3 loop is CAGNDRVDEQYF. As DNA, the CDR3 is TGTGCCGGAAATGATAGGGTCGACGAGCAGTACTTC.

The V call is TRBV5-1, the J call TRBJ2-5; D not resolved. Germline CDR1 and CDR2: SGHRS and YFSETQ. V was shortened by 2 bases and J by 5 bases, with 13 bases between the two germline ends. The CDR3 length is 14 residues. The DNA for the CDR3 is TGCGCCAGCAGCTTTAATGATCTCGGGGAGACCCAGTACTTC. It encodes CASSFNDLGETQYF.

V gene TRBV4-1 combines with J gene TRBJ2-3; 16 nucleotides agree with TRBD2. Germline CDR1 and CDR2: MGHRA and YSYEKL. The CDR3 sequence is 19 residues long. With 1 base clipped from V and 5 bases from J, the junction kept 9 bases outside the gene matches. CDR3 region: CASSQGWMGLAGGGDTQYF. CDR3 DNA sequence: TGCGCCAGCAGCCAAGGGTGGATGGGACTAGCGGGGGGGGGAGATACGCAGTATTTT.

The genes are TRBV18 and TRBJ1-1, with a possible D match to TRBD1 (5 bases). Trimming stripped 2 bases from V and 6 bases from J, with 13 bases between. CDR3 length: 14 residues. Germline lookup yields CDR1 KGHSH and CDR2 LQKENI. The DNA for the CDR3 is TGTGCCAGCTCACCAGAGGCCCGAGGGGCTGAAGCTTTCTTT. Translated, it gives CASSPEARGAEAFF.

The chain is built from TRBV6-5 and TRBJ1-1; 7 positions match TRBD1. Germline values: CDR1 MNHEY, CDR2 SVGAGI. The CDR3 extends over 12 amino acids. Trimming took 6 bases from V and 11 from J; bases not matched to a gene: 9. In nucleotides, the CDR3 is TGTGCCAGCAGGCCGACAGGGTTTAGGGCTTTCTTT. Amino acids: CASRPTGFRAFF.

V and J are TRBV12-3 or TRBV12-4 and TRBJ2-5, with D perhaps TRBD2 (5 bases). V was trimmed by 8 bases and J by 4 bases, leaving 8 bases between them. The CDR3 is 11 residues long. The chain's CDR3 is CASGSGETQYF. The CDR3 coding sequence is TGTGCCAGCGGGAGTGGAGAGACCCAGTACTTC.

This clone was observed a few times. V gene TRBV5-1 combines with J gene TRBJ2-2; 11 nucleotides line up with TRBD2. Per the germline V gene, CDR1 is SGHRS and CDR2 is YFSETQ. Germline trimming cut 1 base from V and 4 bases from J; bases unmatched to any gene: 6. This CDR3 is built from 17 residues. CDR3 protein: CASSLFTSGSFTGELFF. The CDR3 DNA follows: TGCGCCAGCAGCTTGTTCACTAGCGGGAGTTTCACCGGGGAGCTGTTTTTT.

The CDR3 region has the DNA TGTGCCAGCCGGGACTTTGTAACCGATACGCAGTATTTT. Amino acid sequence: CASRDFVTDTQYF. The chain links TRBV2 to TRBJ2-3, with D possibly matching TRBD2 (6 bases). Germline V gene lookup returns CDR1 SNHLY and CDR2 FYNNEI. V shed 8 bases and J shed 6 bases, with 15 bases lying between them. The CDR3 has 13 amino acids. Together with reference TRBV2 and TRBJ2-3, the CDR3 gives the full variable domain: EPEVTQTPSHQVTQMGQEVILRCVPISNHLYFYWYRQILGQKVEFLVSFYNNEISEKSEIFDDQFSVERPDGSNFTLKIRSTKLEDSAMYFCASRDFVTDTQYFGPGTRLTVL.

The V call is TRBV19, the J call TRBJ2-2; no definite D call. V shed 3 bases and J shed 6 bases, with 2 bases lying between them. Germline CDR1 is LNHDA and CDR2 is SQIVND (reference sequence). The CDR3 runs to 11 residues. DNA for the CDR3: TGTGCCAGTAGTATTGCCGGGGAGCTGTTTTTT. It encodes CASSIAGELFF.

The CDR3 DNA reads as TGTGCCAGCAGCCAATGGGGCCGCTCCAATGAGCAGTTCTTC. It encodes CASSQWGRSNEQFF. V gene TRBV11-3 combines with J gene TRBJ2-1, with D possibly matching TRBD1 (5 bases). There are 14 residues in the CDR3. CDR1 SGHNT and CDR2 YENEEA come from the germline V gene. Trimming took off 5 bases at V and 6 bases at J, with 14 bases between the two ends.